This TCR beta chain derives from a study of identifying expanded T cells in peripheral blood. General observations from the study: About 1.2 clones differed between technical replicates, versus roughly 16 and 20 over time.

During the collection period, no donor immune events like infections were recorded. A word on this clone: Antigen specificity is unknown.

Germline lookup yields CDR1 MNHEY and CDR2 SMNVEV (reference sequence). V was cut by 5 bases and J by 7 bases, with 14 bases left in between. This CDR3 has 13 amino acids. TCRdb's copy holds only in-frame clones and misses some; the assay was immunoSEQ multiplex PCR. The repertoire holds just under 65,000 clones, with roughly 86% as singletons. Sequencing input: blood. The chain combines TRBV27 with TRBJ2-5; D is possibly TRBD1 or TRBD2 (5 bases each). The TCR was taken from a person aged 18-70 years in good health. As DNA, the CDR3 is TGTGCCAGCAGTCCTACCGGGGCCCCGACCCAGTACTTC. As protein: CASSPTGAPTQYF.